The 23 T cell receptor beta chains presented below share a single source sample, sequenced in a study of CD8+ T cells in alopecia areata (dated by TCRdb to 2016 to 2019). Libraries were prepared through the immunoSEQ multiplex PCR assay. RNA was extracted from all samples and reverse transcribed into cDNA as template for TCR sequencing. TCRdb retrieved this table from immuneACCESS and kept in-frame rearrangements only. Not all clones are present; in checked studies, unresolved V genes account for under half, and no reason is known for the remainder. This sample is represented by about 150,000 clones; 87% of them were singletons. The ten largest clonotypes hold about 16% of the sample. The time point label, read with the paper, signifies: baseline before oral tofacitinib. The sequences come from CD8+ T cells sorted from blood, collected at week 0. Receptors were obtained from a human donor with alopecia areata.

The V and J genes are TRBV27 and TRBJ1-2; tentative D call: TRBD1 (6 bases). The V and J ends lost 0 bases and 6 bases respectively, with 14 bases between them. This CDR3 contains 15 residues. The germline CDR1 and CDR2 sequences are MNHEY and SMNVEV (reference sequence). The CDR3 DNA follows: TGTGCCAGCAGTTTATCCAACAGGGATCGAAATGGCTACACCTTC. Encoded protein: CASSLSNRDRNGYTF.

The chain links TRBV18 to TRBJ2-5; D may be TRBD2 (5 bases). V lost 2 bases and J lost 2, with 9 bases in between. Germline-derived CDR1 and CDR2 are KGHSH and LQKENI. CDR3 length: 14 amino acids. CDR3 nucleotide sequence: TGTGCCAGCTCACCATACTCGGGACAAGAGACCCAGTACTTC. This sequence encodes CASSPYSGQETQYF.

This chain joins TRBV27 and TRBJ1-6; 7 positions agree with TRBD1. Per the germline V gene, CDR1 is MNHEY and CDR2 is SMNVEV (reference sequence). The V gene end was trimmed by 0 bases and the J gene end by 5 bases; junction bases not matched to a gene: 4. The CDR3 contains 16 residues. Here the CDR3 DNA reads TGTGCCAGCAGTTTATCCGGGACAGCGAATAATTCACCCCTCCACTTT. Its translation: CASSLSGTANNSPLHF.

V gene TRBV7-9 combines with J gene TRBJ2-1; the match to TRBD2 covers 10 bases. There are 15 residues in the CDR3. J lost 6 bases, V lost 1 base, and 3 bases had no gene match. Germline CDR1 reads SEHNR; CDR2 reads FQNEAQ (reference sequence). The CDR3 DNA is TGTGCCAGCAGCTTAGTAGGGACTAGCGCCAATGAGCAGTTCTTC. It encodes CASSLVGTSANEQFF.

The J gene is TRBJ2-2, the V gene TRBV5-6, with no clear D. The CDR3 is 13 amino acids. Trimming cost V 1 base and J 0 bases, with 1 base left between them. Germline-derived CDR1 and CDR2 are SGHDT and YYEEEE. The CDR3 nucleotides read TGTGCCAGCAGCTTGACGAACACCGGGGAGCTGTTTTTT. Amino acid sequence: CASSLTNTGELFF.

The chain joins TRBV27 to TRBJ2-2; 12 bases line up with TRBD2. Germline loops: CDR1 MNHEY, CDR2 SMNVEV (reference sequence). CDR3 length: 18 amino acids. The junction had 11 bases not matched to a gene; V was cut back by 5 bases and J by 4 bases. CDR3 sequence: CASSTNVLAGGSTGELFF. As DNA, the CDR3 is TGTGCCAGCAGTACAAACGTCCTAGCGGGAGGGTCCACCGGGGAGCTGTTTTTT.

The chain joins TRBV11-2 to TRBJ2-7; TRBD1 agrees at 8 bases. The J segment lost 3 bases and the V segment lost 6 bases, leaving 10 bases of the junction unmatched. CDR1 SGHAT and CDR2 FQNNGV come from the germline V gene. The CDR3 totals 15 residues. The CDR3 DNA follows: TGTGCCAGCAGTTCCGGACAGGGAGGTCTCTACGAGCAGTACTTC. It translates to CASSSGQGGLYEQYF.

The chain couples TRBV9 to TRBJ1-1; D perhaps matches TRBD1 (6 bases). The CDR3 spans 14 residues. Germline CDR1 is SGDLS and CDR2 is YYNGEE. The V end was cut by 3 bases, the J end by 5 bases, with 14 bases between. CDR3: CASSATGGRTEAFF. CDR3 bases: TGTGCCAGCAGCGCCACCGGGGGCCGGACTGAAGCTTTCTTT.

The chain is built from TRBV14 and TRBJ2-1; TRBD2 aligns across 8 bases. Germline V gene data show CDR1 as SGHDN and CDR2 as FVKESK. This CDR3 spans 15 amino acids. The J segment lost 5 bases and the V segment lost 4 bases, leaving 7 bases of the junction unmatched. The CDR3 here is CASSPGSGRDNEQFF. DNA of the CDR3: TGTGCCAGCAGCCCCGGCAGCGGGAGAGACAATGAGCAGTTCTTC.

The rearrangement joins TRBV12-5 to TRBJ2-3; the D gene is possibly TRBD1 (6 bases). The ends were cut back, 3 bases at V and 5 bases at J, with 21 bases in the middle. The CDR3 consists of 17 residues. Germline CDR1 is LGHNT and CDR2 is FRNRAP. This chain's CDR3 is CASGFVPLQGSLDTQYF. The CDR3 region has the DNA TGTGCTAGTGGTTTCGTACCCTTACAGGGATCACTAGATACGCAGTATTTT.

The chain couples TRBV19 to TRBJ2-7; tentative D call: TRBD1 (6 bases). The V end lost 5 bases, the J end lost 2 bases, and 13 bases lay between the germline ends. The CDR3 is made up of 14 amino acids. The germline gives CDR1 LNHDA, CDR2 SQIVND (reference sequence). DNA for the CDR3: TGTGCCAGTAGTCCGGAGGACAGAGCCTACGAGCAGTACTTC. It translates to CASSPEDRAYEQYF.

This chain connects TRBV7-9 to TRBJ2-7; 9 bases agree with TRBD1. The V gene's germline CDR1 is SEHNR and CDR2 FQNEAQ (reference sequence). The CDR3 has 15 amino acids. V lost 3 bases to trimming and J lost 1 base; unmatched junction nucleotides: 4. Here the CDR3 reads CASSFGQGPSYEQYF. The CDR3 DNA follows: TGTGCCAGCAGCTTTGGACAGGGGCCTTCCTACGAGCAGTACTTC.

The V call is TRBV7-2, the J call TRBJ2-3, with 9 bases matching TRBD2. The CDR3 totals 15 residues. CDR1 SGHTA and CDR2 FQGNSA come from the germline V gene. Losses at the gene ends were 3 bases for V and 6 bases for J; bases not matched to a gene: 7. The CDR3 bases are TGTGCCAGCAGCTTGCGGCGGGGGGGCCGGGATACGCAGTATTTT. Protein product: CASSLRRGGRDTQYF. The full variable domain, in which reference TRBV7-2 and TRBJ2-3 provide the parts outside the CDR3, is GAGVSQSPSNKVTEKGKDVELRCDPISGHTALYWYRQSLGQGLEFLIYFQGNSAPDKSGLPSDRFSAERTGGSVSTLTIQRTQQEDSAVYLCASSLRRGGRDTQYFGPGTRLTVL.

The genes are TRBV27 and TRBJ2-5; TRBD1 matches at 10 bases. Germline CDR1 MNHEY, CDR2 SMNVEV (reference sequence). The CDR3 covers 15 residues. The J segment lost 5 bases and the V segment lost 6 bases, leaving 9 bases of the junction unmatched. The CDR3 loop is CASRLWTGGSETQYF. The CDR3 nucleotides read TGTGCCAGCAGACTTTGGACAGGGGGATCCGAGACCCAGTACTTC.

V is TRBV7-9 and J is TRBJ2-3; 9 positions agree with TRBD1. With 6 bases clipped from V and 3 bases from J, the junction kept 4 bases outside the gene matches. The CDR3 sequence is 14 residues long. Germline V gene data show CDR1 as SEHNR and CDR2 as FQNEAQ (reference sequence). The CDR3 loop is CASRRTGETDTQYF. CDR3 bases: TGTGCCAGCAGACGGACAGGGGAGACAGATACGCAGTATTTT.

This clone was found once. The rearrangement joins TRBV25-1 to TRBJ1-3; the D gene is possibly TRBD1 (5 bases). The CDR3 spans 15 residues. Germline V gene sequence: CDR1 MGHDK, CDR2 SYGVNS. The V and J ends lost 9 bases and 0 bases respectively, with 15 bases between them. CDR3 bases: TGTGCCAGGGGGCTCGGCACCAACTCTGGAAACACCATATATTTT. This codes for CARGLGTNSGNTIYF.

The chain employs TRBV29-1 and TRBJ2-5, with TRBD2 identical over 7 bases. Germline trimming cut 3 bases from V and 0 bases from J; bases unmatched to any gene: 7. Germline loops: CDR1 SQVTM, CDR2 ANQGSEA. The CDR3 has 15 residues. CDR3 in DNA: TGCAGCGTTGAGGGGGGGGAGCTGTACCAAGAGACCCAGTACTTC. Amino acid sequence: CSVEGGELYQETQYF.

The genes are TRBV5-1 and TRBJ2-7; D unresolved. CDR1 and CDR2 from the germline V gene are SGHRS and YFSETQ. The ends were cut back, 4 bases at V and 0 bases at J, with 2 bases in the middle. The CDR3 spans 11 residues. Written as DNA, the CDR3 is TGCGCCAGCAGCATCTCCTACGAGCAGTACTTC. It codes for CASSISYEQYF.

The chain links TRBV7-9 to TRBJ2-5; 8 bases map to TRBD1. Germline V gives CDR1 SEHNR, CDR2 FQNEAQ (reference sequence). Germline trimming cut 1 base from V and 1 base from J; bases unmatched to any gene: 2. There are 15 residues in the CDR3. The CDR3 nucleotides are TGTGCCAGCAGCTTAGGCGGGACAGGCCAAGAGACCCAGTACTTC. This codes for CASSLGGTGQETQYF. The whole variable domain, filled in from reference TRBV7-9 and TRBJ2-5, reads DTGVSQNPRHKITKRGQNVTFRCDPISEHNRLYWYRQTLGQGPEFLTYFQNEAQLEKSRLLSDRFSAERPKGSFSTLEIQRTEQGDSAMYLCASSLGGTGQETQYFGPGTRLLVL.

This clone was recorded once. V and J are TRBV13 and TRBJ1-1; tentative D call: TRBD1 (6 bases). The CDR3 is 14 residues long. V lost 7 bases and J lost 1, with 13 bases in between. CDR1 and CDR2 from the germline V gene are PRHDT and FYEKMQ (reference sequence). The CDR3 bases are TGTGCCAGCAACAATCTGGGACAGAACACTGAAGCTTTCTTT. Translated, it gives CASNNLGQNTEAFF. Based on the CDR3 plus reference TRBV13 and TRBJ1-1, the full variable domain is AAGVIQSPRHLIKEKRETATLKCYPIPRHDTVYWYQQGPGQDPQFLISFYEKMQSDKGSIPDRFSAQQFSDYHSELNMSSLELGDSALYFCASNNLGQNTEAFFGQGTRLTVV.

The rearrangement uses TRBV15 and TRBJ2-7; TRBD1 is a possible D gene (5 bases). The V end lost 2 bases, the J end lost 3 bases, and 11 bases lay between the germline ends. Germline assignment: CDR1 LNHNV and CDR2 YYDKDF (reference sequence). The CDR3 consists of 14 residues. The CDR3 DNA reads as TGTGCCACCAGCAGACTGACAGAATTCTACGAGCAGTACTTC. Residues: CATSRLTEFYEQYF.

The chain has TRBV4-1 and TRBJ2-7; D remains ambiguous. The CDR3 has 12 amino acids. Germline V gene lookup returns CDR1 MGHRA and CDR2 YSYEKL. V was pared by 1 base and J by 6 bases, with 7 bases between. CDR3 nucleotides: TGCGCCAGCAGCCAAGGACTCGGCGAGCAGTACTTC. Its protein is CASSQGLGEQYF.

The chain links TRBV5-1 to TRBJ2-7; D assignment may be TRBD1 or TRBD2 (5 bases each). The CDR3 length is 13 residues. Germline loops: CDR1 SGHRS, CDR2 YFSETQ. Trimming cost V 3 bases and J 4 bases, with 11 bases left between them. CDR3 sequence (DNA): TGCGCCAGCAGCTCGAGGGGCGATTACGAGCAGTACTTC. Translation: CASSSRGDYEQYF.